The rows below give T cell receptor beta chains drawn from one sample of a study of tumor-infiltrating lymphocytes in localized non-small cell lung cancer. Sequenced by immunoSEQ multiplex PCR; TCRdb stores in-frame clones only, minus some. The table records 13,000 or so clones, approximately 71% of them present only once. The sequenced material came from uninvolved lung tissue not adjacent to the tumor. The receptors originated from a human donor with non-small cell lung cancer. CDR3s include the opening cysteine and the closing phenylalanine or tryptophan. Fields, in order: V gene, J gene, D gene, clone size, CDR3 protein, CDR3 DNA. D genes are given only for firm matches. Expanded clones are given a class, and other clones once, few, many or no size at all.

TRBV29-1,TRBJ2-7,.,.,CSPRQVLSYEQYF,TGCAGCCCGCGACAGGTGCTTTCCTACGAGCAGTACTTC
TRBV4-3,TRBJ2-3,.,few,CASSRGGPYRTDTQYF,TGCGCCAGCAGCAGGGGGGGCCCGTATCGCACAGATACGCAGTATTTT
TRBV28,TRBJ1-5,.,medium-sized,CASSARKGTTLMGNQPQHF,TGTGCCAGCAGTGCACGGAAGGGTACGACGTTGATGGGCAATCAGCCCCAGCATTTT
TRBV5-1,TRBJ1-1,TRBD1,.,CASSLTGQGNTEAFF,TGCGCCAGCAGCTTGACAGGACAGGGTAACACTGAAGCTTTCTTT
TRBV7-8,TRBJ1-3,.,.,CASSPIKLRGSGNTIYF,TGTGCCAGCAGTCCGATAAAATTAAGGGGCTCTGGAAACACCATATATTTT
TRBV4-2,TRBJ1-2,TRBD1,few,CASSLRDRDHYGYTF,TGTGCCAGCAGCCTGCGGGACAGGGACCACTATGGCTACACCTTC
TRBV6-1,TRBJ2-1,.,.,CASSELGGNNEQFF,TGTGCCAGCAGTGAATTAGGGGGAAACAATGAGCAGTTCTTC
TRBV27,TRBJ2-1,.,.,CASSRAGLDDNEQFF,TGTGCCAGCAGTCGGGCGGGACTCGATGACAATGAGCAGTTCTTC
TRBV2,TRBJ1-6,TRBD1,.,CASTSTGQGYSPLHF,TGTGCCAGCACCTCCACCGGACAGGGGTATTCACCCCTCCACTTT
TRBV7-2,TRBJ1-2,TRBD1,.,CASSERTGMIYGYTF,TGTGCCAGCAGCGAAAGGACAGGAATGATTTATGGCTACACCTTC
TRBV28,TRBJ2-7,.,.,CASSFGQGGYEQYF,TGTGCCAGCAGTTTTGGGCAGGGGGGGTACGAGCAGTACTTC
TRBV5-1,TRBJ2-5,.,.,CASGGEQETQYF,TGCGCCAGCGGAGGGGAACAAGAGACCCAGTACTTC
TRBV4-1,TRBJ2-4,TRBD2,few,CASSQVIGVPSGIQYF,TGCGCCAGCAGCCAAGTAATAGGTGTCCCTAGCGGCATTCAGTACTTC
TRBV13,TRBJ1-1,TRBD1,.,CASSLGQGTEAFF,TGTGCCAGCAGCCTGGGACAGGGCACTGAAGCTTTCTTT
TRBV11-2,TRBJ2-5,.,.,CASSFGDNPSVETQYF,TGTGCCAGCAGCTTCGGGGATAACCCCTCGGTCGAGACCCAGTACTTC
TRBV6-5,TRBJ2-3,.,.,CASSYNPSAATDTQYF,TGTGCCAGCAGTTACAACCCTAGCGCGGCCACAGATACGCAGTATTTT
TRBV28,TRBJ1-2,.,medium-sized,CASIYLGSTGLYGYTF,TGTGCCAGCATTTACCTAGGGTCGACAGGTCTTTATGGCTACACCTTC
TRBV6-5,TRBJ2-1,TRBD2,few,CASTRPGLDLNEQFF,TGTGCCAGTACGCGACCGGGACTAGATTTGAATGAGCAGTTCTTC
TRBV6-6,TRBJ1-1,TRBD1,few,CASSSWTGKMNTEAFF,TGTGCCAGCAGTTCCTGGACAGGGAAGATGAACACTGAAGCTTTCTTT
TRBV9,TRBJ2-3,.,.,CASSPQVGTDTQYF,TGTGCCAGCAGCCCGCAGGTAGGGACAGATACGCAGTATTTT
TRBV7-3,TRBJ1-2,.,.,CASSLAQGYGYTF,TGTGCCAGCAGCTTAGCGCAGGGCTATGGCTACACCTTC
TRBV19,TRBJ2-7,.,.,CASSLGGPYEQYF,TGTGCCAGTAGCCTGGGGGGGCCTTACGAGCAGTACTTC
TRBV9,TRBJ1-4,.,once,CASSVGAWGEKLFF,TGTGCCAGCAGCGTCGGGGCCTGGGGAGAAAAACTGTTTTTT
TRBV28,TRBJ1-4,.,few,CASWGRSEKLFF,TGTGCCAGCTGGGGGCGAAGTGAAAAACTGTTTTTT
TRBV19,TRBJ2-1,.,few,CASSIPNHYNEQFF,TGTGCCAGTAGTATACCGAATCATTACAATGAGCAGTTCTTC
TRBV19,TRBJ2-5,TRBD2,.,CASRKAGGWGETQYF,TGTGCCAGTAGGAAAGCGGGAGGATGGGGAGAGACCCAGTACTTC
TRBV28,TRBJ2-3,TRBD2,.,CASRSGGPIVVTDTQYF,TGTGCCAGCAGGTCGGGGGGGCCCATCGTCGTTACAGATACGCAGTATTTT
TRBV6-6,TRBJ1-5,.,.,CASSHGTPSNQPQHF,TGTGCCAGCAGTCACGGGACACCCTCCAATCAGCCCCAGCATTTT
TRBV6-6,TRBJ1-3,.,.,CASTDGGSTIYF,TGTGCCAGCACCGACGGTGGAAGCACCATATATTTT
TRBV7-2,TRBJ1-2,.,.,CASTPSGAPFYGYTF,TGTGCCAGCACCCCATCGGGGGCACCCTTCTATGGCTACACCTTC